Following are 10 T cell receptor beta chains from one sample sequenced in a study of breast tumors, draining lymph nodes, adjacent tissues. In TCRdb, the multiplex PCR reads were re-called with MiXCR into one record per CDR3 protein. The table has about 60,000 distinct CDR3 sequences, approximately 54% seen once. The sample taken for sequencing was breast tumor tissue. These receptors were taken from a female donor with breast cancer. Some clones in this sample may be carry-over from other donors' samples.

The chain joins TRBV7-9 to TRBJ2-3; 7 bases map to TRBD1. Trimming cost V 2 bases and J 5 bases; bases outside gene matches: 10. CDR1 is SEHNR and CDR2 is FQNEAQ in the germline V gene (reference sequence). CDR3 length equals 16 residues. The CDR3 sequence is CASSLWLRGPGDTQYF. In nucleotides, the CDR3 is TGTGCCAGCAGCTTATGGTTGAGGGGGCCTGGAGATACGCAGTATTTT.

This rearrangement joins TRBV6-6 to TRBJ1-2; 11 positions agree with TRBD1. This CDR3 contains 13 residues. J gave up 11 bases and V 5 bases, and 7 bases lay outside the gene matches. Germline V gene sequence: CDR1 MNHNY, CDR2 SVGAGI (reference sequence). The CDR3 reads CASSEGQGVVYTF. The DNA of the CDR3 is TGTGCCAGCAGTGAGGGACAGGGGGTTGTATACACCTTC.

A few counts support this clonotype. V usage is TRBV13 and J usage is TRBJ2-4; D is undetermined. V lost 0 bases to trimming and J lost 0 bases, with 3 bases between them. The germline CDR1 and CDR2 sequences are PRHDT and FYEKMQ (reference sequence). The CDR3 has 14 residues. The CDR3 protein is CASSLGLAKNIQYF. DNA of the CDR3: TGTGCCAGCAGCTTAGGATTAGCCAAAAACATTCAGTACTTC.

This chain connects TRBV9 to TRBJ2-1; D is perhaps TRBD1 (6 bases). The CDR3 runs to 15 residues. The germline V and J ends were trimmed by 0 bases and 7 bases, with 14 bases remaining between them. Per the germline V gene, CDR1 is SGDLS and CDR2 is YYNGEE. The CDR3 DNA follows: TGTGCCAGCAGCGTAGTACAGGGTCCCTTTAATGAGCAGTTCTTC. Protein sequence: CASSVVQGPFNEQFF.

The gene calls are TRBV20-1 and TRBJ1-4; no clear D gene. The CDR3 covers 14 residues. From germline, CDR1 is DFQATT and CDR2 SNEGSKA (reference sequence). V dropped 0 bases and J dropped 4 bases, with 9 bases sitting between them. The CDR3 spells CSARDLGLNEKLFF. The CDR3 DNA follows: TGCAGTGCTAGAGATTTGGGCCTTAATGAAAAACTGTTTTTT.

The J gene is TRBJ1-6, the V gene TRBV7-8, with a tentative D call TRBD1 (5 bases). The CDR3 contains 13 residues. V lost 4 bases and J lost 4, with 5 bases in between. CDR1 and CDR2 from the germline V gene are SGHVS and FQNEAQ. The CDR3 coding sequence is TGTGCCAGCAGCTGGGGGTATAATTCACCCCTCCACTTT. Its protein is CASSWGYNSPLHF.

This clonotype was recorded at least ten times. The chain is built from TRBV7-8 and TRBJ1-4; D is perhaps TRBD1 (6 bases). This CDR3 is 15 amino acids long. Germline V CDR1 and CDR2: SGHVS, FQNEAQ. Trimming shortened V by 6 bases and J by 8 bases, and 19 bases separated the two germline ends. The DNA of the CDR3 is TGTGCCAGCAGTTCAAATCAGGGGTGGGACGAAAAACTGTTTTTT. Its translation is CASSSNQGWDEKLFF.

CDR3 coding DNA: TGTGCCAGCAGCTTAGTAGCGGGAGGCCGAGAGACCCAGTACTTC. Encoded protein: CASSLVAGGRETQYF. The V call is TRBV7-2, the J call TRBJ2-5; the match to TRBD2 covers 10 bases. V lost 1 base, J lost 4 bases, and 3 bases stayed unmatched. The germline gives CDR1 SGHTA, CDR2 FQGNSA. The CDR3 runs to 15 residues.

This clonotype was picked up a small number of times. At one boundary the junction diverges from the germline segment, which might be a read error. The V call is TRBV19, the J call TRBJ1-5, with 10 bases identical to TRBD1. The CDR3 totals 14 residues. Looked up from germline, CDR1 is LNHDA and CDR2 is SQIVND (reference sequence). For the CDR3, the DNA is TGTGCCAGTAGTTCGACAGGGGGCAAGCAGCCCCAGCATTTT. Protein product: CASSSTGGKQPQHF. Filled out from reference TRBV19 and TRBJ1-5, the complete variable domain reads DGGITQSPKYLFRKEGQNVTLSCEQNLNHDAMYWYRQDPGQGLRLIYYSQIVNDFQKGDIAEGYSVSREKKESFPLTVTSAQKNPTAFYLCASSSTGGKQPQHFGDGTRLSIL.

This clonotype was counted at least ten times. A much larger clone is a single base away; this may be a read error. The CDR3 protein is CASSFVSGGGKETQYF. As DNA, the CDR3 is TGTGCCAGCAGTTTCGTTAGCGGGGGGGGAAAAGAGACCCAGTACTTC. This chain uses TRBV12-3 or TRBV12-4 with TRBJ2-5, with 11 bases identical to TRBD2. This CDR3 has 16 amino acids. The J segment lost 3 bases and the V segment lost 3 bases, leaving 6 bases of the junction unmatched.